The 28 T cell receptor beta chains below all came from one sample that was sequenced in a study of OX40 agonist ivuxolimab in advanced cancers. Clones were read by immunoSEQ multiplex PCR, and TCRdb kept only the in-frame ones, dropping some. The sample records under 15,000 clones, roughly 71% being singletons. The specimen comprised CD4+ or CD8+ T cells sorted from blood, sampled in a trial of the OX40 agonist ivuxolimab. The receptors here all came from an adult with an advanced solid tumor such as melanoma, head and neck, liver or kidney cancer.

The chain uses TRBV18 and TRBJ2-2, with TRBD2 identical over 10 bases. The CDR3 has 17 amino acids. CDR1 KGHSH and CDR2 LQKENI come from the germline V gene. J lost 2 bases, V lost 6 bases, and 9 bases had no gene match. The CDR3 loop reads CASSPTGLAANTGELFF. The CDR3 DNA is TGTGCCAGCTCGCCTACTGGACTAGCGGCTAACACCGGGGAGCTGTTTTTT.

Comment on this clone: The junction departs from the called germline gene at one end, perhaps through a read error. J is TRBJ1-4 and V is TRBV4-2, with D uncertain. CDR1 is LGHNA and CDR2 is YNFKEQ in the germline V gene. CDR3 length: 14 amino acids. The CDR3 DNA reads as TGTGCCAGCAGCCCCGGAGAGTCTAAGGAAAAACTGTTTTTT. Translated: CASSPGESKEKLFF.

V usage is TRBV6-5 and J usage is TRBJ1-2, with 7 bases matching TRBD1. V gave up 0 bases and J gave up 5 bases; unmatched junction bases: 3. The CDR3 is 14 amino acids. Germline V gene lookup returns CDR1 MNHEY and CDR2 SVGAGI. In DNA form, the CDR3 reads TGTGCCAGCAGTTACTCGTCACAGGGGTATGGCTACACCTTC. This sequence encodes CASSYSSQGYGYTF.

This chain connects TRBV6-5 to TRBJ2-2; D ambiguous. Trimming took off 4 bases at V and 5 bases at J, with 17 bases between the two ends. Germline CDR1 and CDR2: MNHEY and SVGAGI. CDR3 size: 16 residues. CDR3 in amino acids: CASSWDTLDPTGELFF. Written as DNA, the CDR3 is TGTGCCAGCAGTTGGGATACTCTTGACCCGACCGGGGAGCTGTTTTTT.

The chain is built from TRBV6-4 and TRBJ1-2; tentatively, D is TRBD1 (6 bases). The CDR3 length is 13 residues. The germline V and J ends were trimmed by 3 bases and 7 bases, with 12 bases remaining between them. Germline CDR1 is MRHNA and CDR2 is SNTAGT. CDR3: CASSEGGQVGYTF. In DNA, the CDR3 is TGTGCCAGCAGTGAAGGGGGGCAAGTTGGCTACACCTTC.

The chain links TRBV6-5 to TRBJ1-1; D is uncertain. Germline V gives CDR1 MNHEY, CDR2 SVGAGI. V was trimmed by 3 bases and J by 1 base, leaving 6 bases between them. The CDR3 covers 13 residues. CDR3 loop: CASSYVANTEAFF. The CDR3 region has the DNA TGTGCCAGCAGTTATGTTGCGAACACTGAAGCTTTCTTT.

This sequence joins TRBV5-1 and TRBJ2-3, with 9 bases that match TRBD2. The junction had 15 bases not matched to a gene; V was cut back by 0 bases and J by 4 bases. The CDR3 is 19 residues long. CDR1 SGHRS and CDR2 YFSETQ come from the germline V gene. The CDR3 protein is CASSLAEGGRADGADTQYF. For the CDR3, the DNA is TGCGCCAGCAGCTTGGCCGAGGGCGGGAGGGCCGACGGGGCAGATACGCAGTATTTT.

The CDR3 nucleotides read TGCGCCAGCAGCTCCGGGACTAGCGGGAAGTCCTACGAGCAGTACTTC. Translation: CASSSGTSGKSYEQYF. This chain links TRBV4-1 with TRBJ2-7; TRBD2 agrees at 13 bases. Trimming took 5 bases from V and 1 from J; bases not matched to a gene: 5. CDR3 length equals 16 residues. CDR1 and CDR2 from the germline V gene are MGHRA and YSYEKL.

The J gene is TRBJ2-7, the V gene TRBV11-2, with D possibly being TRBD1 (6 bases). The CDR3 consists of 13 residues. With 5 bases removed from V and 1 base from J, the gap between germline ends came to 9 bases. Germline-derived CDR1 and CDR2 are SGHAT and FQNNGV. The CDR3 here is CASSLGTSYEQYF. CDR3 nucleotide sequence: TGTGCCAGCAGCCTAGGGACATCCTACGAGCAGTACTTC.

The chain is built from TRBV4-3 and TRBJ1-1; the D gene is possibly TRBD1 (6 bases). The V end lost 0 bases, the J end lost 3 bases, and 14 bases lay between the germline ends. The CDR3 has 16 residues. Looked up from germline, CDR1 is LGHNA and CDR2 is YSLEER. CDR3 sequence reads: CASSQDGGREDTEAFF. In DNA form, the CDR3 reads TGCGCCAGCAGCCAAGATGGGGGGCGTGAGGACACTGAAGCTTTCTTT.

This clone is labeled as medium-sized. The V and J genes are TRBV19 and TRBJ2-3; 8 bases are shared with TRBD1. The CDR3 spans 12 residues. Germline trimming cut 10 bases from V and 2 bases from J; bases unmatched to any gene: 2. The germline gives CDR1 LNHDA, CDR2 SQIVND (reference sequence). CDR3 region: CATGQDTDTQYF. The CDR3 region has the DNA TGTGCCACGGGACAGGACACAGATACGCAGTATTTT.

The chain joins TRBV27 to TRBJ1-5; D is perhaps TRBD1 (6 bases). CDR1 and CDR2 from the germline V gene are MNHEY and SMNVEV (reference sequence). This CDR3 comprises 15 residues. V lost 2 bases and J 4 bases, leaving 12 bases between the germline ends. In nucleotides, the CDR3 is TGTGCCAGCAGTTTAGTGACAGGAGGTAATCAGCCCCAGCATTTT. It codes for CASSLVTGGNQPQHF.

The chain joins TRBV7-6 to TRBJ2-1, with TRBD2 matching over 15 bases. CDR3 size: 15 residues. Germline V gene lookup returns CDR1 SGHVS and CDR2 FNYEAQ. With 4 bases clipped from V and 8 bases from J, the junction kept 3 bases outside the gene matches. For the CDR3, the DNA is TGTGCCAGCAGCTGGGGACTAGCGGGGGGCGATGAGCAGTTCTTC. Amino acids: CASSWGLAGGDEQFF.

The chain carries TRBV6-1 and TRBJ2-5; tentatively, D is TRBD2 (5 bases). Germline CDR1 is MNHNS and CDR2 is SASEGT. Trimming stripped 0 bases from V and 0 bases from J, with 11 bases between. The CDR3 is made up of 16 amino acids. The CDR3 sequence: CASSEAGSSYQETQYF. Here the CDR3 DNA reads TGTGCCAGCAGTGAAGCGGGGAGCAGCTACCAAGAGACCCAGTACTTC.

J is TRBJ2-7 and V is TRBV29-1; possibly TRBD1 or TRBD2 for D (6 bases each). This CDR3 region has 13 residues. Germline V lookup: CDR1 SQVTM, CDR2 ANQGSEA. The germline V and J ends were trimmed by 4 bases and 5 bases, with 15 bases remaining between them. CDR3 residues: CSVVGGFTDEQYF. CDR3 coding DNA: TGCAGCGTTGTAGGGGGGTTCACTGACGAGCAGTACTTC.

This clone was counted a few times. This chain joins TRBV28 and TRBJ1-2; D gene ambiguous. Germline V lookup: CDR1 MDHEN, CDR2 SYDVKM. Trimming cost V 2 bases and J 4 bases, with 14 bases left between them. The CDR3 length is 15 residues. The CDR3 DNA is TGTGCCAGCAGTTTAAGTCCCAGCGGAGGCTATGGCTACACCTTC. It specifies CASSLSPSGGYGYTF.

DNA of the CDR3: TGTGCCAGTCAGACCCGGGACAGCCCGAGCTATGGCTACACCTTC. It translates to CASQTRDSPSYGYTF. V usage is TRBV28 and J usage is TRBJ1-2; 7 bases match TRBD1. Looked up from germline, CDR1 is MDHEN and CDR2 is SYDVKM. This CDR3 spans 15 amino acids. J lost 4 bases, V lost 9 bases, and 14 bases had no gene match.

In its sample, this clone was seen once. This CDR3 is CASSLDENEKLFF. In DNA form, the CDR3 reads TGTGCCAGCAGTTTAGATGAGAATGAAAAACTGTTTTTT. The V call is TRBV27, the J call TRBJ1-4, with D unclear. CDR1 is MNHEY, CDR2 SMNVEV, per germline (reference sequence). The CDR3 is 13 residues long. V gave up 2 bases and J gave up 5 bases, with 6 bases separating them. The full variable domain, in which reference TRBV27 and TRBJ1-4 provide the parts outside the CDR3, is EAQVTQNPRYLITVTGKKLTVTCSQNMNHEYMSWYRQDPGLGLRQIYYSMNVEVTDKGDVPEGYKVSRKEKRNFPLILESPSPNQTSLYFCASSLDENEKLFFGSGTQLSVL.

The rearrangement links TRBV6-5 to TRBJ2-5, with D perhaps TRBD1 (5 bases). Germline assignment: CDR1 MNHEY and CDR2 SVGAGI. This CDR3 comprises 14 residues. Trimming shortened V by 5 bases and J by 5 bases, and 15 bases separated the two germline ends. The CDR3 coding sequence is TGTGCCAGCAGTGACAGATCTCAAGGGGAGACCCAGTACTTC. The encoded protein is CASSDRSQGETQYF.

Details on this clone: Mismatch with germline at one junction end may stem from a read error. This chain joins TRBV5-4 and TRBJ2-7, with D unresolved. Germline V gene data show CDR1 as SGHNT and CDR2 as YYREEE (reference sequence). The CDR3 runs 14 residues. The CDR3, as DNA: TGCGCCAGCAGCCAAGTGCGAGGATTCTACGAGCAGTACTTC. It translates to CASSQVRGFYEQYF. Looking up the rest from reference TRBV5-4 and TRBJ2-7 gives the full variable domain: ETGVTQSPTHLIKTRGQQVTLRCSSQSGHNTVSWYQQALGQGPQFIFQYYREEENGRGNFPPRFSGLQFPNYSSELNVNALELDDSALYLCASSQVRGFYEQYFGPGTRLTVT.

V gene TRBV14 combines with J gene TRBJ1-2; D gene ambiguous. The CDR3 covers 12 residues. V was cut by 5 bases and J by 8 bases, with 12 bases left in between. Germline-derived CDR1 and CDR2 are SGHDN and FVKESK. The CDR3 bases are TGTGCCAGCAGCAGTTATTTGTGGGGCTACACCTTC. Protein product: CASSSYLWGYTF.

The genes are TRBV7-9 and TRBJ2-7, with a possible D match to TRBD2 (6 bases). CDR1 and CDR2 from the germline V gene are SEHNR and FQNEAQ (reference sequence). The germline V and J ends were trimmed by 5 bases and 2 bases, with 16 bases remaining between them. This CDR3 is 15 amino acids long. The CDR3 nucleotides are TGTGCCAGCAGCCCCCGGGGGAAAAGACCCTACGAGCAGTACTTC. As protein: CASSPRGKRPYEQYF.

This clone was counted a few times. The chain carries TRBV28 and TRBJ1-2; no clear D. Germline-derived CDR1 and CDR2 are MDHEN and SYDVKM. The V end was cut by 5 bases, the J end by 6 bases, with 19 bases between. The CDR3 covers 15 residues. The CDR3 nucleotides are TGTGCCAGCAGTCCCACCGGGATCGGTATTAATGGCTACACCTTC. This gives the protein CASSPTGIGINGYTF.

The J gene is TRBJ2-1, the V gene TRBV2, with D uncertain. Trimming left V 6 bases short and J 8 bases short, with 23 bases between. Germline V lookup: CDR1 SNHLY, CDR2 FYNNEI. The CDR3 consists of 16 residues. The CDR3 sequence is CASRQSESSWYHEQFF. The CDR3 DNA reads TGTGCCAGCAGGCAATCCGAATCATCGTGGTACCATGAGCAGTTCTTC.

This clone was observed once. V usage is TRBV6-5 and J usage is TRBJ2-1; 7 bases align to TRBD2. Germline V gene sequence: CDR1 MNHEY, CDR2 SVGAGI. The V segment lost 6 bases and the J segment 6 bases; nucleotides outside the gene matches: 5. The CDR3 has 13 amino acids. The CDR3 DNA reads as TGTGCCAGCAGCCTGACTAGCCTCAATGAGCAGTTCTTC. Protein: CASSLTSLNEQFF.

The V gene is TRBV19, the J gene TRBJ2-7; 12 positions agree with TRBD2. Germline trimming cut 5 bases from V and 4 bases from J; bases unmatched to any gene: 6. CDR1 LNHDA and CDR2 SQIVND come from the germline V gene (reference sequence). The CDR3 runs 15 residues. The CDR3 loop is CASSRTSGMGYEQYF. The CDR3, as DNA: TGTGCCAGTAGTCGGACTAGCGGGATGGGATACGAGCAGTACTTC.

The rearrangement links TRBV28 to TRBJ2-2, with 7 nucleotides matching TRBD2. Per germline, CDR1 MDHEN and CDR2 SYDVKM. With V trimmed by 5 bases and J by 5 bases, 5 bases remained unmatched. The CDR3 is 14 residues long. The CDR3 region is CASSPIGGTGELFF. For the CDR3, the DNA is TGTGCCAGCAGTCCTATCGGGGGGACCGGGGAGCTGTTTTTT.

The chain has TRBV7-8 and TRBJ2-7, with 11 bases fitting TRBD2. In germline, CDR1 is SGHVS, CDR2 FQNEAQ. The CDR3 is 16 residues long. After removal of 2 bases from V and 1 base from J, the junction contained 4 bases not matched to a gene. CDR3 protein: CASSLRLAGGSYEQYF. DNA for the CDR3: TGTGCCAGCAGCTTAAGGCTAGCGGGGGGTTCCTACGAGCAGTACTTC.